One TCR beta chain is described in this entry. No antigen is known for it. Clones were sequenced by immunoSEQ multiplex PCR, and TCRdb holds only the in-frame ones, with some missing. The sample includes under 30,000 clones, around nine tenths of them seen just once. This sample is part of a study of T cells in localized non-small cell lung cancer. Findings and caveats of the study: Sequencing covered just one tumor region, so heterogeneity cannot be ruled out. Paired adjacent lung recovered a median roughly 50 of the top 100 tumor clones.

The germline CDR1 and CDR2 sequences are SGHRS and YFSETQ. The CDR3 runs to 14 residues. Trimming took 4 bases from V and 3 from J, leaving 11 bases between them. The chain carries TRBV5-1 and TRBJ1-5, with a weak D call TRBD1 (5 bases). This TCR was recovered from a woman aged 35 to 70 with stage I lung adenocarcinoma. Sequences were derived from peripheral blood, sampled before any cancer treatment. The CDR3 DNA sequence: TGCGCCAGCAGCGGGGGGGAGCCCAATCAGCCCCAGCATTTT. Protein product: CASSGGEPNQPQHF.